A single sample gave rise to the 8 T cell receptor beta chains below, sequenced in a study of T cell repertoires in urothelial bladder cancer. The method was immunoSEQ multiplex PCR; TCRdb's version includes in-frame clones alone and lacks a portion of them. Of thousands of clones in the sample, 70% to 80% are singletons; the top ten hold 12%. Sequences were obtained from tumor-infiltrating cells from bladder cancer. The source of these receptors is a human donor with urothelial carcinoma.

The rearrangement joins TRBV6-5 to TRBJ1-5; D remains unclear. CDR1 is MNHEY and CDR2 is SVGAGI in the germline V gene. V lost 5 bases, J lost 4 bases, and 6 bases lay in between. The CDR3 has 12 amino acids. The CDR3 DNA reads as TGTGCCAGCAGTACGGGGAATCAGCCCCAGCATTTT. Translation gives CASSTGNQPQHF.

In this sample, this clone turned up a few times. Here the CDR3 DNA reads TGTGCCAGCAGCAAAATGACAGGGGACAACGAGCAGTACTTC. It encodes CASSKMTGDNEQYF. The chain is built from TRBV5-4 and TRBJ2-7, with TRBD1 identical over 8 bases. Germline-derived CDR1 and CDR2 are SGHNT and YYREEE (reference sequence). J gave up 5 bases and V 4 bases, and 8 bases lay outside the gene matches. This CDR3 is 14 amino acids long.

The chain recombines TRBV7-2 with TRBJ1-5; tentatively, D is TRBD1 (5 bases). With 5 bases removed from V and 7 bases from J, the gap between germline ends came to 12 bases. This CDR3 region has 13 residues. The germline CDR1 and CDR2 sequences are SGHTA and FQGNSA. CDR3 sequence (DNA): TGTGCCAGCAGCCTACGCAGGGACCAGCCCCAGCATTTT. Amino acid sequence: CASSLRRDQPQHF.

The rearrangement uses TRBV19 and TRBJ2-5, with TRBD1 matching over 9 bases. CDR1 is LNHDA and CDR2 is SQIVND in the germline V gene (reference sequence). This CDR3 is 16 amino acids long. The trim removed 5 bases at V and 5 bases at J, leaving 12 bases unmatched. The chain's CDR3 is CASSVSSQGAGETQYF. The DNA for the CDR3 is TGTGCCAGTAGTGTATCGTCACAGGGGGCTGGGGAGACCCAGTACTTC.

The genes are TRBV7-2 and TRBJ2-2; D gene uncertain. The ends were cut back, 0 bases at V and 0 bases at J, with 5 bases in the middle. This CDR3 region has 15 residues. Per germline, CDR1 SGHTA and CDR2 FQGNSA. In DNA, the CDR3 is TGTGCCAGCAGCTTAGCTCTTGCGAACACCGGGGAGCTGTTTTTT. It yields the protein CASSLALANTGELFF.

This sequence joins TRBV7-9 and TRBJ2-3; 14 bases align to TRBD2. Germline values: CDR1 SEHNR, CDR2 FQNEAQ (reference sequence). The V gene end was trimmed by 4 bases and the J gene end by 4 bases; junction bases not matched to a gene: 4. This CDR3 has 16 amino acids. CDR3: CASSSMTSGGADTQYF. CDR3 in DNA: TGTGCCAGCAGCTCCATGACTAGCGGGGGGGCAGATACGCAGTATTTT.

In its sample, this clone is medium-sized. The V call is TRBV4-1, the J call TRBJ2-2, with 7 bases matching TRBD2. The V and J ends lost 5 bases and 0 bases, in that order; junction bases with no gene match: 6. The CDR3 has 16 amino acids. The germline V gene encodes CDR1 MGHRA and CDR2 YSYEKL. Here the CDR3 reads CASSYLGLTNTGELFF. In DNA, the CDR3 is TGCGCCAGCAGCTATCTGGGACTAACGAACACCGGGGAGCTGTTTTTT.

The rearrangement joins TRBV7-8 to TRBJ2-1, with 9 bases identical to TRBD2. This CDR3 is built from 14 residues. V dropped 3 bases and J dropped 5; count of bases not matched to a gene: 2. Germline V gives CDR1 SGHVS, CDR2 FQNEAQ. CDR3 coding DNA: TGTGCCAGCAGCTTTAGCGGGGGCAACAATGAGCAGTTCTTC. Translated, it gives CASSFSGGNNEQFF.